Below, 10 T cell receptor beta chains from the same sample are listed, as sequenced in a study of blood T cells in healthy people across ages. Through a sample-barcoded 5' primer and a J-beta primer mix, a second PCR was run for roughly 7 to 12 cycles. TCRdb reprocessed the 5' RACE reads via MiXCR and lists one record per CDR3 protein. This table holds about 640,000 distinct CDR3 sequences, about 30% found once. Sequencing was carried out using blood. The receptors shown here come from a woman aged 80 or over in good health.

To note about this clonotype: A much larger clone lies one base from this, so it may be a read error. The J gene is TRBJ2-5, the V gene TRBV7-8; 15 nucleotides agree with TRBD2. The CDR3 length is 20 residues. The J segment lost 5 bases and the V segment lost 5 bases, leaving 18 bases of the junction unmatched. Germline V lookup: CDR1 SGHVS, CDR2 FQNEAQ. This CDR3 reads CASSPWGSMGLAGGGETQYF. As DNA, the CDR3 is TGTGCCAGCAGCCCATGGGGGTCTATGGGACTAGCGGGGGGCGGGGAGACCCAGTACTTC. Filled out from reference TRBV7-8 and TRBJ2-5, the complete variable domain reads GAGVSQSPRYKVAKRGQDVALRCDPISGHVSLFWYQQALGQGPEFLTYFQNEAQLDKSGLPSDRFFAERPEGSVSTLKIQRTQQEDSAVYLCASSPWGSMGLAGGGETQYFGPGTRLLVL.

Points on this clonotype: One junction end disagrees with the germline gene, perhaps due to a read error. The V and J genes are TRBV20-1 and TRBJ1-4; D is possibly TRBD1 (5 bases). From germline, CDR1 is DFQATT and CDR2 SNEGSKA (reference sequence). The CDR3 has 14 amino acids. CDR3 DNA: TGCAGTGCTAGAGATCTGGGGCCTAATGAAAAACGGTTTTTT. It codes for CSARDLGPNEKRFF.

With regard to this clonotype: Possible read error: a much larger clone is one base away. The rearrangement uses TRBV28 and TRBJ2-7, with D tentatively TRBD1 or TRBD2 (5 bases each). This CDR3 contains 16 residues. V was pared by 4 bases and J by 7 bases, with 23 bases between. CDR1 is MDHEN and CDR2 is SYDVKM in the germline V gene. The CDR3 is CASSWDRGVYYNEQYF. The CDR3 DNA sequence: TGTGCCAGCAGTTGGGATAGAGGGGTTTACTACAATGAGCAGTACTTC. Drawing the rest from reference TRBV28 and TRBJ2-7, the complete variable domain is DVKVTQSSRYLVKRTGEKVFLECVQDMDHENMFWYRQDPGLGLRLIYFSYDVKMKEKGDIPEGYSVSREKKERFSLILESASTNQTSMYLCASSWDRGVYYNEQYFGPGTRLTVT.

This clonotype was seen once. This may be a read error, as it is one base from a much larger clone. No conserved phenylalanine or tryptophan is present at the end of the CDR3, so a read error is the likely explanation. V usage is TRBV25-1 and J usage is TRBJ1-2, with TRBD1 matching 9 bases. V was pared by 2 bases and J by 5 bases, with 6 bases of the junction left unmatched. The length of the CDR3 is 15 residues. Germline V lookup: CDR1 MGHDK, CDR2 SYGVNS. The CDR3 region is CASSEGWTGDYGYTV. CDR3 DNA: TGTGCCAGCAGTGAAGGCTGGACAGGGGATTATGGCTACACCGTC.

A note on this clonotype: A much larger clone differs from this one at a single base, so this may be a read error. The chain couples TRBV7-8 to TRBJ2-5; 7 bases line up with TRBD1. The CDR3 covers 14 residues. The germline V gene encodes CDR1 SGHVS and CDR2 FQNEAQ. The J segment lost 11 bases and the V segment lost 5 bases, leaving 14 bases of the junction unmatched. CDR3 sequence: CASSPYRGSYGQYF. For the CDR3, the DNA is TGTGCCAGCAGCCCCTACAGGGGATCCTACGGGCAGTACTTC.

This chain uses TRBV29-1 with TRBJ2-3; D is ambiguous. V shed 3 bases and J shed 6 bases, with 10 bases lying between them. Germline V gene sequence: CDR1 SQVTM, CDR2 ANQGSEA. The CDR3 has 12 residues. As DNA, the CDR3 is TGCAGCGTTGATTTCCCCCGCGATACGCAGTATTTT. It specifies CSVDFPRDTQYF.

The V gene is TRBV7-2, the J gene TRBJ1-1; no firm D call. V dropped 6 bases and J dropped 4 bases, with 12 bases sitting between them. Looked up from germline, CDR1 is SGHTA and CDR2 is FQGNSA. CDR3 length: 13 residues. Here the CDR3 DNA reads TGTGCCAGCAGATTTGGTGCGGGCACTGAAGCTTTCTTT. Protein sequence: CASRFGAGTEAFF.

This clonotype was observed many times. In nucleotides, the CDR3 is TGTGCCTGGAGTCGGACAGTAGGCGAGCAGTACTTC. This codes for CAWSRTVGEQYF. The genes are TRBV30 and TRBJ2-7; tentatively, D is TRBD1 (6 bases). Germline V gives CDR1 GTSNPN, CDR2 SVGIG (reference sequence). The length of the CDR3 is 12 residues. V lost 2 bases to trimming and J lost 6 bases, with 11 bases between them.

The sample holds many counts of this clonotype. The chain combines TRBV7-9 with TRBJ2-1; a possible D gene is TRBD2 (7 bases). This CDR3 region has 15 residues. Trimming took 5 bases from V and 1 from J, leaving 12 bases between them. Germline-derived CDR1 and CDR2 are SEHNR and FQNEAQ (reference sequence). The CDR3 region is CASSGGGQSYNEQFF. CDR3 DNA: TGTGCCAGCAGCGGGGGGGGACAATCCTACAATGAGCAGTTCTTC.

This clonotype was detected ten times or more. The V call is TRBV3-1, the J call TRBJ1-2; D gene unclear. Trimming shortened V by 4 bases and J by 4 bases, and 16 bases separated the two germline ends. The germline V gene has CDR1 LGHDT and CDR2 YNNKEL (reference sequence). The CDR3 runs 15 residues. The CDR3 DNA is TGTGCCAGCAGCCCTTCGAGGAAGTGGGGCTATGGCTACACCTTC. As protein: CASSPSRKWGYGYTF. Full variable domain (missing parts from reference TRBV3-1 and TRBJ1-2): DTAVSQTPKYLVTQMGNDKSIKCEQNLGHDTMYWYKQDSKKFLKIMFSYNNKELIINETVPNRFSPKSPDKAHLNLHINSLELGDSAVYFCASSPSRKWGYGYTFGSGTRLTVV.